The 18 T cell receptor beta chains listed next were all sequenced from one sample in a study of beta chain features in type 1 diabetes. The entirety of the isolated RNA underwent reverse transcription, so expressed TCRB transcripts were sequenced. Some clones are missing from TCRdb's copy, which holds only in-frame ones; the method was immunoSEQ multiplex PCR. The table has over 700,000 clones, under 20% seen once; the top ten hold 0.02% to 0.03%. Material for sequencing was naive CD4+ T cells from blood. The receptors originated from a young woman in good health.

The J gene is TRBJ2-1, the V gene TRBV18; D assignment may be TRBD1 or TRBD2 (5 bases each). The CDR3 has 14 amino acids. From germline, CDR1 is KGHSH and CDR2 LQKENI. The V end was cut by 3 bases, the J end by 9 bases, with 15 bases between. CDR3 sequence reads: CASSPPGPRPEQFF. The CDR3 nucleotides read TGTGCCAGCTCACCCCCGGGACCCCGACCTGAGCAGTTCTTC.

The chain carries TRBV29-1 and TRBJ2-7; the D is unclear. Per the germline V gene, CDR1 is SQVTM and CDR2 is ANQGSEA. V shed 4 bases and J shed 6 bases, with 13 bases lying between them. The CDR3 runs 12 residues. The CDR3 nucleotides read TGCAGCGTTGCCCCCGCGGTAGGCGAGCAGTACTTC. Translation gives CSVAPAVGEQYF.

This clone was detected only a few times. The chain carries TRBV21-1 and TRBJ2-1; the table gives TRBD2 as D, unverified against the DNA. TRBV21-1 is labeled a pseudogene. This CDR3 has 15 residues. The DNA for the CDR3 is TGTGCCAGGCCGTCACCCGGGACTAGTATTTGTGAGCAGTTCTTC. Amino acid sequence: CARPSPGTSICEQFF.

V is TRBV7-9 and J is TRBJ2-7; 7 nucleotides align to TRBD1. CDR3 length: 18 residues. V was pared by 5 bases and J by 0 bases, with 16 bases of the junction left unmatched. In germline, CDR1 is SEHNR, CDR2 FQNEAQ (reference sequence). CDR3: CASSVGKTGVPSSYEQYF. Written as DNA, the CDR3 is TGTGCCAGCAGCGTTGGAAAAACAGGGGTGCCTAGCTCCTACGAGCAGTACTTC.

The chain employs TRBV25-1 and TRBJ1-4; D not certain. The CDR3 length is 11 residues. Germline-derived CDR1 and CDR2 are MGHDK and SYGVNS. V was clipped by 7 bases and J by 3 bases, with 3 bases between them. The CDR3 coding sequence is TGTGCCAGCACGGCTAATGAAAAACTGTTTTTT. Its protein is CASTANEKLFF.

This clone was observed a handful of times. V and J are TRBV7-3 and TRBJ2-3; 7 nucleotides align to TRBD2. CDR3 length: 14 residues. V was clipped by 5 bases and J by 1 base; unmatched bases: 3. Germline V gene sequence: CDR1 SGHTA, CDR2 FQGTGA. The CDR3 DNA sequence: TGTGCCAGCAGCGCAACTAGCGGCACAGATACGCAGTATTTT. Translated, it gives CASSATSGTDTQYF.

The chain is built from TRBV10-3 and TRBJ2-7; TRBD2 matches 8 bases. The trim removed 4 bases at V and 3 bases at J, leaving 5 bases unmatched. Germline V gene data show CDR1 as ENHRY and CDR2 as SYGVKD. The CDR3 runs 14 residues. Here the CDR3 reads CAISAEAGGYEQYF. CDR3 nucleotide sequence: TGTGCCATCAGTGCTGAGGCGGGAGGCTACGAGCAGTACTTC.

V is TRBV5-1 and J is TRBJ2-2; 15 bases map to TRBD2. The CDR3 loop spans 16 amino acids. Germline V gene lookup returns CDR1 SGHRS and CDR2 YFSETQ. The junction had 5 bases not matched to a gene; V was cut back by 4 bases and J by 7 bases. For the CDR3, the DNA is TGCGCCAGCAGCCCTGAGGGACTAGCGGGAGGCGGGGAGCTGTTTTTT. Protein sequence: CASSPEGLAGGGELFF.

The genes are TRBV7-2 and TRBJ2-7; D uncertain. The CDR3 sequence is 14 residues long. From germline, CDR1 is SGHTA and CDR2 FQGNSA. Between the trimmed V and J ends, which lost 3 bases and 7 bases, there was a span of 16 bases. CDR3 nucleotide sequence: TGTGCCAGCAGCTTCAGGATCGCAGTTAGTGAGCAGTACTTC. The encoded protein is CASSFRIAVSEQYF. Full variable domain (outside the CDR3, taken from reference TRBV7-2 and TRBJ2-7): GAGVSQSPSNKVTEKGKDVELRCDPISGHTALYWYRQSLGQGLEFLIYFQGNSAPDKSGLPSDRFSAERTGGSVSTLTIQRTQQEDSAVYLCASSFRIAVSEQYFGPGTRLTVT.

The V and J genes are TRBV7-2 and TRBJ2-7; D unclear. Germline loops: CDR1 SGHTA, CDR2 FQGNSA. V gave up 2 bases and J gave up 1 base, with 3 bases separating them. The CDR3 consists of 12 residues. The CDR3 is CASSLMSYEQYF. The CDR3, as DNA: TGTGCCAGCAGCTTAATGTCCTACGAGCAGTACTTC.

The chain uses TRBV9 and TRBJ1-5, with 7 bases aligning to TRBD1. The germline CDR1 and CDR2 sequences are SGDLS and YYNGEE. The ends lost 3 bases at V and 5 bases at J; junction bases unmatched: 8. The CDR3 length is 15 residues. The CDR3 is CASSETDRVHQPQHF. The CDR3, as DNA: TGTGCCAGCAGCGAAACTGACAGGGTCCATCAGCCCCAGCATTTT.

The chain recombines TRBV7-2 with TRBJ2-1; the D gene is possibly TRBD2 (5 bases). CDR1 SGHTA and CDR2 FQGNSA come from the germline V gene. V dropped 3 bases and J dropped 9 bases, with 12 bases sitting between them. There are 13 residues in the CDR3. The CDR3 reads CASSFRDMGEQFF. CDR3 sequence (DNA): TGTGCCAGCAGCTTTCGGGATATGGGTGAGCAGTTCTTC.

This clone was seen more than once but under ten times. The chain has TRBV29-1 and TRBJ2-3; the D call may be TRBD1 or TRBD2 (5 bases each). Germline V gene data show CDR1 as SQVTM and CDR2 as ANQGSEA. V was clipped by 7 bases and J by 1 base, with 12 bases between them. This CDR3 is built from 13 residues. CDR3 region: CSAGPGGTDTQYF. DNA for the CDR3: TGCAGCGCGGGACCCGGGGGCACAGATACGCAGTATTTT.

The V and J genes are TRBV2 and TRBJ2-1; no firm D call. Trimming left V 7 bases short and J 9 bases short, with 10 bases between. The CDR3 runs to 11 residues. Germline V gene sequence: CDR1 SNHLY, CDR2 FYNNEI. This chain's CDR3 is CASMIVIEQFF. DNA for the CDR3: TGTGCCAGCATGATAGTTATTGAGCAGTTCTTC.

V usage is TRBV18 and J usage is TRBJ2-1, with 12 positions matching TRBD2. V dropped 5 bases and J dropped 1; count of bases not matched to a gene: 6. CDR1 and CDR2 (germline): KGHSH, LQKENI. The CDR3 length is 17 residues. The CDR3 DNA follows: TGTGCCAGCTCAGTACTAGCGGGAGGAAGTTCCTACAATGAGCAGTTCTTC. The encoded protein is CASSVLAGGSSYNEQFF. Using reference TRBV18 and TRBJ2-1 for the parts outside the CDR3, the full variable domain is NAGVMQNPRHLVRRRGQEARLRCSPMKGHSHVYWYRQLPEEGLKFMVYLQKENIIDESGMPKERFSAEFPKEGPSILRIQQVVRGDSAAYFCASSVLAGGSSYNEQFFGPGTRLTVL.

The chain couples TRBV7-2 to TRBJ2-1; D remains ambiguous. Trimming removed 0 bases at V and 6 bases at J, with 3 bases between. The germline V gene has CDR1 SGHTA and CDR2 FQGNSA. The CDR3 has 12 residues. CDR3 coding DNA: TGTGCCAGCAGCTTAGCGCCCAATGAGCAGTTCTTC. As protein: CASSLAPNEQFF.

This sequence joins TRBV10-3 and TRBJ1-4; D gene unclear. Germline V gene data show CDR1 as ENHRY and CDR2 as SYGVKD. CDR3 length equals 14 residues. V lost 8 bases and J 0 bases, leaving 10 bases between the germline ends. In DNA, the CDR3 is TGTGCCATCCGCGCCGCCTCAACTAATGAAAAACTGTTTTTT. Translated, it gives CAIRAASTNEKLFF.

This rearrangement joins TRBV11-2 to TRBJ2-1; D is uncertain. V was pared by 8 bases and J by 4 bases, with 12 bases between. There are 13 residues in the CDR3. Germline CDR1 and CDR2: SGHAT and FQNNGV. The DNA for the CDR3 is TGTGCCAGCTTACTCGGACCTTACAATGAGCAGTTCTTC. As protein: CASLLGPYNEQFF.